The 28 T cell receptor beta chains given below trace back to one sample, sequenced in a study of technical replicates of blood from several donors. The protocol was immunoSEQ multiplex PCR, while the TCRdb copy is restricted to in-frame clones and leaves out a portion. The table has tens of thousands of clones, 90% to 97% seen once. Sequenced: T cells isolated from PBMCs. The receptors originated from a human donor in good health.

This clone came up once. The chain employs TRBV19 and TRBJ1-4; D uncertain. CDR3 size: 15 residues. The V end lost 7 bases, the J end lost 8 bases, and 20 bases lay between the germline ends. CDR1 is LNHDA and CDR2 is SQIVND in the germline V gene (reference sequence). The CDR3 loop reads CASNRIREGEEKLFF. The CDR3, as DNA: TGTGCCAGTAACCGGATTCGGGAGGGAGAAGAAAAACTGTTTTTT.

The chain carries TRBV9 and TRBJ1-3, with D possibly TRBD1 on 5 matching bases. The CDR3 covers 16 residues. V dropped 2 bases and J dropped 4 bases, with 16 bases sitting between them. From germline, CDR1 is SGDLS and CDR2 YYNGEE. In DNA form, the CDR3 reads TGTGCCAGCAGCGTGTCGCGGACGGAGGGGGGAAACACCATATATTTT. Amino acid sequence: CASSVSRTEGGNTIYF.

The chain has TRBV11-2 and TRBJ2-7, with D possibly TRBD1 on 5 matching bases. CDR1 and CDR2 from the germline V gene are SGHAT and FQNNGV. The CDR3 is 14 residues long. V shed 4 bases and J shed 5 bases, with 15 bases lying between them. Here the CDR3 reads CASSSPRVGHEQYF. The CDR3 region has the DNA TGTGCCAGCAGCTCCCCCAGGGTAGGGCACGAGCAGTACTTC.

This chain joins TRBV13 and TRBJ2-7; TRBD1 matches 10 bases. V lost 5 bases and J lost 7; bases outside the gene matches: 8. This CDR3 spans 14 amino acids. Germline CDR1 PRHDT, CDR2 FYEKMQ (reference sequence). CDR3: CASSPRDRGMEQYF. CDR3 DNA: TGTGCCAGCAGCCCCCGGGACAGGGGAATGGAGCAGTACTTC.

The CDR3 loop is CASSFQGLPRHEQYF. The CDR3, as DNA: TGTGCCAGCAGTTTTCAAGGACTCCCAAGGCACGAGCAGTACTTC. The chain joins TRBV28 to TRBJ2-7, with D possibly matching TRBD2 (5 bases). Germline loops: CDR1 MDHEN, CDR2 SYDVKM. V was cut by 3 bases and J by 5 bases, with 17 bases left in between. The CDR3 consists of 15 residues.

The V gene is TRBV5-4, the J gene TRBJ2-3; TRBD1 matches at 7 bases. The CDR3 has 16 amino acids. Germline V CDR1 and CDR2: SGHNT, YYREEE (reference sequence). The trim removed 3 bases at V and 7 bases at J, leaving 14 bases unmatched. Written as DNA, the CDR3 is TGTGCCAGCAGCTCCCCACGGGGACAGCAATTCTATACGCAGTATTTT. It is translated as CASSSPRGQQFYTQYF.

The rearrangement uses TRBV9 and TRBJ1-1; D possibly corresponds to TRBD1 (5 bases). Germline V CDR1 and CDR2: SGDLS, YYNGEE. The CDR3 extends over 14 amino acids. V lost 2 bases to trimming and J lost 0 bases, with 8 bases between them. Here the CDR3 reads CASSVGHLNTEAFF. Here the CDR3 DNA reads TGTGCCAGCAGCGTGGGGCACTTGAACACTGAAGCTTTCTTT.

The chain couples TRBV10-3 to TRBJ1-5; possible D gene TRBD1, 5 bases. Deletions cut 0 bases from V and 2 bases from J, with 8 bases between. CDR3 length: 15 amino acids. Germline V gene sequence: CDR1 ENHRY, CDR2 SYGVKD. In nucleotides, the CDR3 is TGTGCCATCAGTGAGTCGCCACAGGGCAATCAGCCCCAGCATTTT. This codes for CAISESPQGNQPQHF.

The chain is built from TRBV10-3 and TRBJ1-1; D call uncertain. V dropped 3 bases and J dropped 1 base, with 18 bases sitting between them. From germline, CDR1 is ENHRY and CDR2 SYGVKD. CDR3 size: 17 residues. The CDR3 bases are TGTGCCATCAGTGACGGTGAGGGCCGGGTAGCGAACACTGAAGCTTTCTTT. As protein: CAISDGEGRVANTEAFF.

This chain connects TRBV5-1 to TRBJ2-2, with D possibly TRBD1 on 6 matching bases. The CDR3 has 15 residues. Trimming shortened V by 7 bases and J by 1 base, and 14 bases separated the two germline ends. Looked up from germline, CDR1 is SGHRS and CDR2 is YFSETQ. CDR3 residues: CASFQGRGNTGELFF. The CDR3 DNA follows: TGCGCCAGCTTTCAAGGCAGGGGGAACACCGGGGAGCTGTTTTTT.

The chain recombines TRBV11-1 with TRBJ1-4; TRBD1 might be the D (5 bases). V lost 8 bases, J lost 0 bases, and 16 bases lay in between. The CDR3 extends over 16 amino acids. Germline V gives CDR1 SGHAT, CDR2 FQDESV (reference sequence). For the CDR3, the DNA is TGTGCCAGCGGACGACAGAGACTTGCAACTAATGAAAAACTGTTTTTT. As protein: CASGRQRLATNEKLFF.

CDR3 nucleotides: TGTGCCAGCAGCGGGGTTGCCGGGGACAGAGGAAACACCATATATTTT. The encoded protein is CASSGVAGDRGNTIYF. V gene TRBV9 combines with J gene TRBJ1-3; 7 nucleotides agree with TRBD1. This CDR3 is 16 amino acids long. J was trimmed by 4 bases and V by 3 bases; bases with no gene match: 10. Germline V gives CDR1 SGDLS, CDR2 YYNGEE.

This chain links TRBV28 with TRBJ2-6; D gene unclear. Germline loops: CDR1 MDHEN, CDR2 SYDVKM. V lost 2 bases to trimming and J lost 0 bases, with 5 bases between them. This CDR3 contains 15 residues. The CDR3 region is CASSLSFSGANVLTF. The CDR3 region has the DNA TGTGCCAGCAGTTTAAGCTTCTCTGGGGCCAACGTCCTGACTTTC.

The chain is built from TRBV5-5 and TRBJ1-5; 9 nucleotides align to TRBD1. The CDR3 is 15 residues long. Germline V gene sequence: CDR1 SGHKS, CDR2 YYEKEE (reference sequence). Losses at the gene ends were 1 base for V and 5 bases for J; bases not matched to a gene: 4. CDR3 in amino acids: CASSLTGGAYQPQHF. Written as DNA, the CDR3 is TGTGCCAGCAGCTTGACAGGGGGCGCTTATCAGCCCCAGCATTTT.

The gene calls are TRBV27 and TRBJ1-5; 10 nucleotides align to TRBD1. With V trimmed by 3 bases and J by 6 bases, 5 bases remained unmatched. The CDR3 consists of 15 residues. The germline V gene has CDR1 MNHEY and CDR2 SMNVEV (reference sequence). CDR3: CASSLGGQGTQPQHF. CDR3 DNA sequence: TGTGCCAGCAGTTTGGGGGGACAGGGGACTCAGCCCCAGCATTTT.

The chain combines TRBV19 with TRBJ1-5; D may be TRBD1 (6 bases). The germline V and J ends were trimmed by 8 bases and 7 bases, with 21 bases remaining between them. This CDR3 spans 15 amino acids. CDR1 LNHDA and CDR2 SQIVND come from the germline V gene (reference sequence). The CDR3 region has the DNA TGTGCCAGTCGAACCACGGCACAGGGAACCCAGCCCCAGCATTTT. Encoded protein: CASRTTAQGTQPQHF.

CDR3 loop: CASSLGQGSDTQYF. DNA of the CDR3: TGCGCCAGCAGCTTGGGACAGGGCTCGGATACGCAGTATTTT. The rearrangement links TRBV5-1 to TRBJ2-3, with TRBD1 matching 7 bases. The CDR3 is 14 residues long. J gave up 6 bases and V 0 bases, and 4 bases lay outside the gene matches. CDR1 SGHRS and CDR2 YFSETQ come from the germline V gene.

The chain employs TRBV2 and TRBJ1-4; 9 positions match TRBD1. CDR1 and CDR2 from the germline V gene are SNHLY and FYNNEI. The V segment lost 6 bases and the J segment 10 bases; nucleotides outside the gene matches: 9. CDR3 size: 14 residues. CDR3 in DNA: TGTGCCAGCAGGGACGGACAGGGGAGGCCAAAACTGTTTTTT. This codes for CASRDGQGRPKLFF.

The V gene is TRBV9, the J gene TRBJ1-1, with TRBD1 matching over 8 bases. The CDR3 totals 15 residues. Germline values: CDR1 SGDLS, CDR2 YYNGEE. The V and J ends lost 2 bases and 1 base, in that order; junction bases with no gene match: 4. The CDR3: CASSVGQGENTEAFF. The CDR3 DNA follows: TGTGCCAGCAGCGTCGGACAGGGAGAGAACACTGAAGCTTTCTTT.

This clone was seen only once. The CDR3 DNA reads as TGTGCCAGCGGGCCAGGGGCTTCACCCCTCCACTTT. Encoded protein: CASGPGASPLHF. The chain has TRBV7-6 and TRBJ1-6; perhaps TRBD1 as D (6 bases). The V gene lost 8 bases and the J gene lost 9 bases, with 11 bases spanning the gap. This CDR3 has 12 amino acids. CDR1 is SGHVS and CDR2 is FNYEAQ in the germline V gene.

The gene calls are TRBV5-6 and TRBJ2-3; TRBD1 agrees at 11 bases. Germline values: CDR1 SGHDT, CDR2 YYEEEE. J lost 2 bases, V lost 0 bases, and 2 bases had no gene match. The CDR3 runs 16 residues. CDR3 sequence: CASSLGDRGFTDTQYF. CDR3 bases: TGTGCCAGCAGCTTGGGGGACAGGGGGTTCACAGATACGCAGTATTTT.

The chain links TRBV7-9 to TRBJ2-5, with D maybe TRBD1 (6 bases). The CDR3 is made up of 13 amino acids. CDR1 and CDR2 (germline): SEHNR, FQNEAQ (reference sequence). Trimming took off 11 bases at V and 1 base at J, with 14 bases between the two ends. The CDR3 DNA sequence: TGTGCCGCCGGACAGATCCCCCAAGAGACCCAGTACTTC. It is translated as CAAGQIPQETQYF.

The rearrangement uses TRBV6-5 and TRBJ1-1, with D tentatively TRBD1 (6 bases). The V end was cut by 2 bases, the J end by 1 base, with 11 bases between. Per the germline V gene, CDR1 is MNHEY and CDR2 is SVGAGI. This CDR3 contains 15 residues. CDR3 DNA: TGTGCCAGCAGTTACGCGGGGGCAGGGAACACTGAAGCTTTCTTT. Translated, it gives CASSYAGAGNTEAFF.

This rearrangement joins TRBV5-8 to TRBJ1-2; 10 bases are a match to TRBD1. Unmatched junction bases numbered 13, after V lost 4 bases and J lost 4 bases. The CDR3 sequence is 17 residues long. The germline V gene has CDR1 SGHTS and CDR2 YDEGEE. CDR3 sequence: CASSGGTGEEVIYGYTF. The CDR3 nucleotides are TGTGCCAGCAGCGGAGGGACAGGGGAAGAAGTTATCTATGGCTACACCTTC.

The rearrangement links TRBV4-1 to TRBJ2-7, with TRBD1 as a possible D gene (6 bases). Germline assignment: CDR1 MGHRA and CDR2 YSYEKL. With 0 bases removed from V and 3 bases from J, the gap between germline ends came to 15 bases. CDR3 size: 16 residues. The CDR3: CASSQEGTTKHYEQYF. In nucleotides, the CDR3 is TGCGCCAGCAGCCAAGAGGGGACAACGAAGCACTACGAGCAGTACTTC.

This sequence joins TRBV6-1 and TRBJ1-2; D unresolved. This CDR3 is built from 15 residues. Germline V lookup: CDR1 MNHNS, CDR2 SASEGT. V dropped 8 bases and J dropped 5 bases, with 21 bases sitting between them. The CDR3 protein is CASGLRTEWGYGYTF. For the CDR3, the DNA is TGTGCCAGCGGACTTCGGACGGAGTGGGGATATGGCTACACCTTC.

CDR3 protein: CASSPGQARRTGELFF. CDR3 sequence (DNA): TGCGCCAGCAGCCCCGGACAGGCCAGACGGACCGGGGAGCTGTTTTTT. The V gene is TRBV4-1, the J gene TRBJ2-2, with 7 bases aligning to TRBD1. Germline V gene data show CDR1 as MGHRA and CDR2 as YSYEKL. The CDR3 consists of 16 residues. V trimming: 4 bases; J trimming: 5 bases; junction bases outside the gene matches: 10.

The chain uses TRBV27 and TRBJ2-1; TRBD2 might be the D (5 bases). Per the germline V gene, CDR1 is MNHEY and CDR2 is SMNVEV (reference sequence). The ends were cut back, 5 bases at V and 6 bases at J, with 11 bases in the middle. The CDR3 is made up of 13 amino acids. The chain's CDR3 is CASSLTSVNEQFF. The DNA of the CDR3 is TGTGCCAGCAGTCTCACTAGTGTCAATGAGCAGTTCTTC.